These 30 T cell receptor beta chains were sequenced from one sample in a study of technical replicates of blood from a few donors. TCRdb's copy holds only in-frame clones and misses some; the assay was immunoSEQ multiplex PCR. The sample contains approximately 70,000 clones, around 95% of which appear only once. The sequenced sample was T cells isolated from PBMCs. All receptors derive from a human donor in good health.

The J gene is TRBJ2-1, the V gene TRBV29-1; the match to TRBD2 covers 15 bases. J lost 3 bases, V lost 6 bases, and 15 bases had no gene match. The CDR3 extends over 19 amino acids. Germline V gene data show CDR1 as SQVTM and CDR2 as ANQGSEA. The CDR3 is CSVNGPGLAGGSRYNEQFF. In DNA, the CDR3 is TGCAGCGTGAATGGCCCGGGACTAGCGGGAGGCAGTCGCTACAATGAGCAGTTCTTC.

V and J are TRBV6-6 and TRBJ2-7; D not resolved. This CDR3 region has 13 residues. Trimming left V 0 bases short and J 5 bases short, with 8 bases between. Germline-derived CDR1 and CDR2 are MNHNY and SVGAGI (reference sequence). In DNA form, the CDR3 reads TGTGCCAGCAGTTACTCCTGGCTGGACGAGCAGTACTTC. Residues: CASSYSWLDEQYF.

The CDR3 DNA follows: TGTGCCAGCAGCCCCGGGACTAGTGGGGAGACCCAGTACTTC. It translates to CASSPGTSGETQYF. V gene TRBV7-8 combines with J gene TRBJ2-5, with 8 bases fitting TRBD2. The germline V gene has CDR1 SGHVS and CDR2 FQNEAQ. Trimming removed 5 bases from V and 5 bases from J; junction bases left unmatched: 7. The CDR3 consists of 14 residues. Full variable domain (rest looked up from reference TRBV7-8 and TRBJ2-5): GAGVSQSPRYKVAKRGQDVALRCDPISGHVSLFWYQQALGQGPEFLTYFQNEAQLDKSGLPSDRFFAERPEGSVSTLKIQRTQQEDSAVYLCASSPGTSGETQYFGPGTRLLVL.

The genes are TRBV2 and TRBJ1-5, with 11 bases that match TRBD1. Germline loops: CDR1 SNHLY, CDR2 FYNNEI. The CDR3 spans 15 residues. With V trimmed by 7 bases and J by 7 bases, 9 bases remained unmatched. DNA of the CDR3: TGTGCCAGCAAGGTACGAGGGACAGGGGGGCAGCCCCAGCATTTT. This encodes CASKVRGTGGQPQHF.

This chain links TRBV5-1 with TRBJ2-3, with 9 bases matching TRBD2. Germline trimming cut 5 bases from V and 3 bases from J; bases unmatched to any gene: 16. Germline assignment: CDR1 SGHRS and CDR2 YFSETQ. This CDR3 region has 18 residues. Here the CDR3 reads CASRGTIAGVGVTDTQYF. The DNA of the CDR3 is TGCGCCAGCAGGGGGACTATAGCGGGAGTAGGTGTTACAGATACGCAGTATTTT.

This clone was counted between two and nine times. V is TRBV11-3 and J is TRBJ2-7; tentative D call: TRBD1 (5 bases). The CDR3 has 11 residues. The germline V gene encodes CDR1 SGHNT and CDR2 YENEEA. Trimming stripped 5 bases from V and 3 bases from J, with 5 bases between. The CDR3 protein is CASSRGYEQYF. CDR3 coding DNA: TGTGCCAGCAGCAGGGGCTACGAGCAGTACTTC. Complete variable domain (other parts from reference TRBV11-3 and TRBJ2-7): EAGVVQSPRYKIIEKKQPVAFWCNPISGHNTLYWYLQNLGQGPELLIRYENEEAVDDSQLPKDRFSAERLKGVDSTLKIQPAELGDSAVYLCASSRGYEQYFGPGTRLTVT.

The chain uses TRBV4-2 and TRBJ1-1; perhaps TRBD1 as D (5 bases). V dropped 4 bases and J dropped 1 base, with 13 bases sitting between them. The CDR3 sequence is 15 residues long. Germline V gene lookup returns CDR1 LGHNA and CDR2 YNFKEQ. CDR3 DNA sequence: TGTGCCAGCAGCCCCATCCAGGGAGGGAACACTGAAGCTTTCTTT. It encodes CASSPIQGGNTEAFF.

The CDR3 region is CASSGSHGDNEQFF. CDR3 nucleotide sequence: TGTGCCAGCAGCGGTAGCCACGGGGACAATGAGCAGTTCTTC. V is TRBV9 and J is TRBJ2-1, with a tentative D call TRBD2 (5 bases). CDR1 and CDR2 from the germline V gene are SGDLS and YYNGEE. The germline V and J ends were trimmed by 3 bases and 5 bases, with 12 bases remaining between them. CDR3 length: 14 amino acids.

This clone was picked up one time. The rearrangement uses TRBV9 and TRBJ1-2; the match to TRBD1 covers 9 bases. Germline loops: CDR1 SGDLS, CDR2 YYNGEE. This CDR3 comprises 16 residues. The ends lost 3 bases at V and 2 bases at J; junction bases unmatched: 8. The CDR3 is CASSDTWDRENYGYTF. CDR3 coding DNA: TGTGCCAGCAGCGACACCTGGGACAGGGAGAACTATGGCTACACCTTC.

The gene calls are TRBV30 and TRBJ1-1; TRBD1 is a possible D gene (6 bases). V was cut by 4 bases and J by 0 bases, with 9 bases left in between. This CDR3 contains 13 residues. In germline, CDR1 is GTSNPN, CDR2 SVGIG (reference sequence). CDR3 sequence: CAWIGQLNTEAFF. CDR3 sequence (DNA): TGTGCCTGGATAGGACAGCTGAACACTGAAGCTTTCTTT.

The J gene is TRBJ1-2, the V gene TRBV6-5; TRBD1 matches at 7 bases. Germline V CDR1 and CDR2: MNHEY, SVGAGI. V dropped 5 bases and J dropped 5; count of bases not matched to a gene: 5. The CDR3 sequence is 13 residues long. The DNA of the CDR3 is TGTGCCAGCAGTGGACAGGCCCGATATGGCTACACCTTC. Its translation is CASSGQARYGYTF.

This sequence joins TRBV4-1 and TRBJ2-7, with D perhaps matching TRBD1 (6 bases). CDR3 length equals 16 residues. Trimming cost V 6 bases and J 3 bases, with 21 bases left between them. In germline, CDR1 is MGHRA, CDR2 YSYEKL. CDR3 amino acids: CASSPLQGFASYEQYF. The DNA for the CDR3 is TGCGCCAGCAGTCCTCTCCAGGGGTTTGCAAGCTACGAGCAGTACTTC.

The chain recombines TRBV6-5 with TRBJ2-1, with 9 bases lining up with TRBD2. The CDR3 sequence is 14 residues long. V trimming: 5 bases; J trimming: 10 bases; junction bases outside the gene matches: 9. From germline, CDR1 is MNHEY and CDR2 SVGAGI. CDR3 nucleotides: TGTGCCAGCAGTATAGCGGGGGCCATGTTAGAGCAGTTCTTC. It specifies CASSIAGAMLEQFF.

This clone came up once. The chain combines TRBV7-9 with TRBJ2-2, with 9 bases fitting TRBD2. The CDR3 is 15 amino acids. Germline CDR1 SEHNR, CDR2 FQNEAQ (reference sequence). J was trimmed by 6 bases and V by 4 bases; bases with no gene match: 6. The CDR3 sequence is CASSSSRGGPGELFF. The CDR3 coding sequence is TGTGCCAGCAGCTCCTCGCGGGGGGGCCCCGGGGAGCTGTTTTTT.

This chain links TRBV21-1 with TRBJ2-1; the table's D call, TRBD2, was not checked against the DNA. TRBV21-1 is assigned pseudogene status. The CDR3 loop spans 13 amino acids. CDR3 protein: CASSGRAYNEQFF. DNA of the CDR3: TGTGCCAGCAGCGGGAGGGCATACAATGAGCAGTTCTTC.

The chain couples TRBV28 to TRBJ1-2; maybe TRBD1 (6 bases). Germline lookup yields CDR1 MDHEN and CDR2 SYDVKM. This CDR3 region has 15 residues. Deletions cut 5 bases from V and 13 bases from J, with 26 bases between. The DNA of the CDR3 is TGTGCCAGCAGTAAAACTTTGACAGGATCCTGGGTTGGCACCTTC. This codes for CASSKTLTGSWVGTF.

The chain combines TRBV6-1 with TRBJ2-2; D ambiguous. Trimming shortened V by 6 bases and J by 7 bases, and 9 bases separated the two germline ends. The germline V gene has CDR1 MNHNS and CDR2 SASEGT. The CDR3 is made up of 12 amino acids. CDR3 in DNA: TGTGCCAGCAGCCCAAACGGCGGGGAGCTGTTTTTT. Translation: CASSPNGGELFF.

J is TRBJ2-5 and V is TRBV10-2, with 11 bases aligning to TRBD1. The V segment lost 0 bases and the J segment 2 bases; nucleotides outside the gene matches: 5. Per germline, CDR1 WSHSY and CDR2 SAAADI. CDR3 length equals 17 residues. The CDR3 sequence: CASSESKGQGAQETQYF. CDR3 bases: TGCGCCAGCAGTGAGTCGAAAGGACAGGGGGCTCAAGAGACCCAGTACTTC.

V gene TRBV11-2 combines with J gene TRBJ1-5; D gene uncertain. V was cut by 5 bases and J by 3 bases, with 20 bases left in between. There are 17 residues in the CDR3. Germline lookup yields CDR1 SGHAT and CDR2 FQNNGV. DNA for the CDR3: TGTGCCAGCAGCCCTCGGACGGCGGGGTCCGTCAATCAGCCCCAGCATTTT. This translates into CASSPRTAGSVNQPQHF.

The chain links TRBV4-2 to TRBJ2-7, with D possibly TRBD2 on 6 matching bases. This CDR3 spans 15 amino acids. CDR1 LGHNA and CDR2 YNFKEQ come from the germline V gene. The V and J ends lost 2 bases and 2 bases respectively, with 13 bases between them. CDR3 in amino acids: CASSQYRDSTYEQYF. CDR3 bases: TGTGCCAGCAGCCAATACCGGGACTCAACCTACGAGCAGTACTTC.

The genes are TRBV11-2 and TRBJ2-7, with D tentatively TRBD2 (6 bases). Germline V gene lookup returns CDR1 SGHAT and CDR2 FQNNGV. There are 15 residues in the CDR3. Trimming pared 7 bases from V and 0 bases from J, leaving 16 bases between. The DNA of the CDR3 is TGTGCCAGCACCCCCCCTCCGCGGGACTCCTACGAGCAGTACTTC. This codes for CASTPPPRDSYEQYF.

V usage is TRBV11-2 and J usage is TRBJ1-5, with 9 nucleotides matching TRBD1. With 5 bases clipped from V and 7 bases from J, the junction kept 6 bases outside the gene matches. This CDR3 is 14 amino acids long. Germline CDR1 reads SGHAT; CDR2 reads FQNNGV. CDR3 residues: CASSKQGAGQPQHF. As DNA, the CDR3 is TGTGCCAGCAGCAAACAGGGGGCTGGGCAGCCCCAGCATTTT.

This clone appeared a single time. The chain recombines TRBV6-1 with TRBJ2-1; 14 nucleotides line up with TRBD2. Trimming cost V 3 bases and J 7 bases; bases outside gene matches: 8. The CDR3 runs 17 residues. The V gene's germline CDR1 is MNHNS and CDR2 SASEGT. CDR3 residues: CASSERGTSGSQNEQFF. The CDR3 coding sequence is TGTGCCAGCAGTGAGAGGGGGACTAGCGGGAGTCAGAATGAGCAGTTCTTC.

The chain couples TRBV6-1 to TRBJ1-5; D not certain. The ends were cut back, 3 bases at V and 0 bases at J, with 12 bases in the middle. This CDR3 comprises 16 residues. Germline V gene data show CDR1 as MNHNS and CDR2 as SASEGT. This CDR3 reads CASSDQRIYSNQPQHF. The CDR3 region has the DNA TGTGCCAGCAGTGATCAGAGGATCTATAGCAATCAGCCCCAGCATTTT.

The chain links TRBV5-1 to TRBJ2-1; TRBD2 agrees at 15 bases. The CDR3 is 21 residues long. V dropped 5 bases and J dropped 4; count of bases not matched to a gene: 19. Germline V gene lookup returns CDR1 SGHRS and CDR2 YFSETQ. The CDR3 nucleotides read TGCGCCAGCAGTGGACATCAGGGACTAGCGGGGGGTCCCTTATTATACAATGAGCAGTTCTTC. This codes for CASSGHQGLAGGPLLYNEQFF.

The chain carries TRBV9 and TRBJ1-2; TRBD1 is a possible D gene (5 bases). The length of the CDR3 is 14 residues. V lost 2 bases and J 0 bases, leaving 8 bases between the germline ends. Germline V gene data show CDR1 as SGDLS and CDR2 as YYNGEE. This chain's CDR3 is CASSVDRANYGYTF. CDR3 nucleotide sequence: TGTGCCAGCAGCGTCGACAGAGCTAACTATGGCTACACCTTC.

This chain connects TRBV7-9 to TRBJ1-2; weak D call: TRBD1 (5 bases). V lost 1 base and J lost 4, with 10 bases in between. Germline CDR1 SEHNR, CDR2 FQNEAQ (reference sequence). This CDR3 contains 14 residues. The CDR3 reads CASSLEGEPYGYTF. The CDR3 DNA follows: TGTGCCAGCAGCTTAGAAGGGGAACCCTATGGCTACACCTTC.

The chain is built from TRBV7-9 and TRBJ2-1; the D gene is possibly TRBD2 (5 bases). Trimming stripped 6 bases from V and 6 bases from J, with 12 bases between. The CDR3 contains 13 residues. The germline CDR1 and CDR2 sequences are SEHNR and FQNEAQ (reference sequence). The CDR3 DNA reads TGTGCCAGCAGTCATGACTACAGCAATGAGCAGTTCTTC. It specifies CASSHDYSNEQFF. Full variable domain (remainder filled in from reference TRBV7-9 and TRBJ2-1): DTGVSQNPRHKITKRGQNVTFRCDPISEHNRLYWYRQTLGQGPEFLTYFQNEAQLEKSRLLSDRFSAERPKGSFSTLEIQRTEQGDSAMYLCASSHDYSNEQFFGPGTRLTVL.

V and J are TRBV5-6 and TRBJ1-1; no clear D. V was trimmed by 1 base and J by 0 bases, leaving 10 bases between them. CDR3 length equals 15 residues. Per the germline V gene, CDR1 is SGHDT and CDR2 is YYEEEE. CDR3 sequence reads: CASSLLSPMNTEAFF. In DNA form, the CDR3 reads TGTGCCAGCAGCTTGCTTAGCCCGATGAACACTGAAGCTTTCTTT.

CDR3 DNA sequence: TGTGCCAGTAGTGCACAAGTTGCCAAAAACATTCAGTACTTC. Translation: CASSAQVAKNIQYF. This chain uses TRBV19 with TRBJ2-4; no reliable D call. The germline V gene has CDR1 LNHDA and CDR2 SQIVND (reference sequence). The CDR3 is 14 residues long. V dropped 5 bases and J dropped 1 base, with 9 bases sitting between them.